These 26 T cell receptor beta chains originate from one sample sequenced in a study of cytomegalovirus exposure and HLA in healthy donors. The assay was immunoSEQ multiplex PCR, and TCRdb's table has in-frame clones only and misses some. Among under 150,000 clones listed, around 84% were seen once. Sequenced input: PBMCs. All receptors come from a man between 18 and 29 years old in good health and CMV-seropositive.

V is TRBV27 and J is TRBJ2-5; TRBD1 might be the D (6 bases). The CDR3 has 15 amino acids. The germline CDR1 and CDR2 sequences are MNHEY and SMNVEV (reference sequence). Between the trimmed V and J ends, which lost 6 bases and 4 bases, there was a span of 18 bases. The CDR3 DNA reads as TGTGCCAGCAGCCCCGGGACATCGCCGCGAGAGACCCAGTACTTC. This sequence encodes CASSPGTSPRETQYF.

This rearrangement joins TRBV6-1 to TRBJ1-2; 8 nucleotides agree with TRBD1. The germline gives CDR1 MNHNS, CDR2 SASEGT. V lost 3 bases and J lost 5; bases outside the gene matches: 5. This CDR3 spans 14 amino acids. DNA of the CDR3: TGTGCCAGCAGTGAGGCCAGGGGGCCGTATGGCTACACCTTC. Protein: CASSEARGPYGYTF.

V usage is TRBV9 and J usage is TRBJ2-2; possible D gene TRBD2, 5 bases. The CDR3 length is 17 residues. Germline V gives CDR1 SGDLS, CDR2 YYNGEE. Deletions cut 0 bases from V and 5 bases from J, with 17 bases between. The CDR3 nucleotides are TGTGCCAGCAGCGTAGGAGGGAGAGGAGCGAGAACCGGGGAGCTGTTTTTT. It specifies CASSVGGRGARTGELFF.

The rearrangement links TRBV11-2 to TRBJ1-6; no definite D call. The V end was cut by 0 bases, the J end by 9 bases, with 12 bases between. The CDR3 totals 15 residues. Germline CDR1 is SGHAT and CDR2 is FQNNGV. CDR3 in amino acids: CASSLDPGIGSPLHF. CDR3 in DNA: TGTGCCAGCAGCTTAGATCCGGGGATCGGTTCACCCCTCCACTTT. The whole variable domain, filled in from reference TRBV11-2 and TRBJ1-6, reads EAGVAQSPRYKIIEKRQSVAFWCNPISGHATLYWYQQILGQGPKLLIQFQNNGVVDDSQLPKDRFSAERLKGVDSTLKIQPAKLEDSAVYLCASSLDPGIGSPLHFGNGTRLTVT.

The genes are TRBV7-9 and TRBJ1-2; possible D gene TRBD1, 6 bases. The V end was cut by 5 bases, the J end by 4 bases, with 11 bases between. This CDR3 has 13 residues. Germline V lookup: CDR1 SEHNR, CDR2 FQNEAQ (reference sequence). The CDR3 DNA is TGTGCCAGCAGCCCCGACAGGACCTATGGCTACACCTTC. Amino acids: CASSPDRTYGYTF.

The CDR3 region is CASTLDRGASYEQYF. The CDR3 bases are TGTGCCAGCACCTTAGACAGGGGGGCCTCCTACGAGCAGTACTTC. This sequence joins TRBV2 and TRBJ2-7, with 9 positions matching TRBD1. The germline V gene has CDR1 SNHLY and CDR2 FYNNEI. There are 15 residues in the CDR3. V gave up 7 bases and J gave up 0 bases; unmatched junction bases: 7.

The CDR3 sequence is CASTQDAGRDSGANVLTF. CDR3 sequence (DNA): TGTGCCAGCACCCAGGACGCAGGGAGGGACTCTGGGGCCAACGTCCTGACTTTC. This chain links TRBV2 with TRBJ2-6; 7 bases align to TRBD2. This CDR3 has 18 residues. After removal of 7 bases from V and 0 bases from J, the junction contained 12 bases not matched to a gene. CDR1 is SNHLY, CDR2 FYNNEI, per germline.

V and J are TRBV6-5 and TRBJ2-7, with D maybe TRBD1 (6 bases). Germline values: CDR1 MNHEY, CDR2 SVGAGI. V lost 6 bases, J lost 5 bases, and 17 bases lay in between. The CDR3 runs to 14 residues. Here the CDR3 reads CASSSHRVRNEQYF. The CDR3 coding sequence is TGTGCCAGCAGCTCCCACAGGGTACGGAACGAGCAGTACTTC.

This clone was seen a handful of times. V and J are TRBV10-1 and TRBJ1-1, with TRBD1 as a possible D gene (6 bases). The V and J ends lost 4 bases and 1 base respectively, with 7 bases between them. Per germline, CDR1 WNHNN and CDR2 SYGVQD (reference sequence). The CDR3 length is 13 residues. The CDR3 reads CASSGQANTEAFF. CDR3 in DNA: TGCGCCAGCAGTGGACAGGCGAACACTGAAGCTTTCTTT.

V usage is TRBV27 and J usage is TRBJ2-7; 9 bases are a match to TRBD2. This CDR3 is built from 15 residues. V shed 5 bases, J shed 4 bases, and the junction held 9 bases outside the gene matches. The V gene's germline CDR1 is MNHEY and CDR2 SMNVEV (reference sequence). The CDR3: CASSLKREVGYEQYF. CDR3 in DNA: TGTGCCAGCAGTCTCAAGCGGGAGGTGGGGTACGAGCAGTACTTC.

The chain combines TRBV19 with TRBJ2-4; 9 nucleotides agree with TRBD2. The CDR3 is made up of 15 amino acids. CDR1 and CDR2 (germline): LNHDA, SQIVND (reference sequence). J was trimmed by 8 bases and V by 0 bases; bases with no gene match: 5. The CDR3 here is CASSIEGTSLDIQYF. The CDR3 DNA sequence: TGTGCCAGTAGTATAGAGGGGACTAGCTTAGACATTCAGTACTTC.

The chain links TRBV7-2 to TRBJ1-5; D ambiguous. The CDR3 has 13 residues. Per germline, CDR1 SGHTA and CDR2 FQGNSA. V was pared by 1 base and J by 5 bases, with 6 bases between. The CDR3 DNA reads as TGTGCCAGCAGCTTAGGGACTTATCAGCCCCAGCATTTT. This gives the protein CASSLGTYQPQHF.

The rearrangement links TRBV25-1 to TRBJ1-1; no reliable D call. The CDR3 runs to 16 residues. Germline V CDR1 and CDR2: MGHDK, SYGVNS. V was shortened by 5 bases and J by 0 bases, with 16 bases between the two germline ends. The CDR3 protein is CASSLRNGRMNTEAFF. The CDR3, as DNA: TGTGCCAGCAGTCTCCGGAATGGGAGAATGAACACTGAAGCTTTCTTT.

For the CDR3, the DNA is TGTGCCATCAGTGTGGGGGGGAGCCGAGATGAGCAGTTCTTC. It specifies CAISVGGSRDEQFF. This chain joins TRBV10-3 and TRBJ2-1; TRBD2 matches 7 bases. CDR3 length equals 14 residues. The ends lost 4 bases at V and 8 bases at J; junction bases unmatched: 8. The germline V gene has CDR1 ENHRY and CDR2 SYGVKD.

This chain joins TRBV28 and TRBJ1-5; tentative D call: TRBD1 (5 bases). The CDR3 is 15 amino acids. CDR1 and CDR2 from the germline V gene are MDHEN and SYDVKM. Trimming took 5 bases from V and 0 from J, leaving 11 bases between them. The CDR3 loop reads CASSTAGDSNQPQHF. The CDR3 DNA follows: TGTGCCAGCAGTACCGCGGGGGATAGCAATCAGCCCCAGCATTTT. Supplemented by reference TRBV28 and TRBJ1-5, the full variable domain reads DVKVTQSSRYLVKRTGEKVFLECVQDMDHENMFWYRQDPGLGLRLIYFSYDVKMKEKGDIPEGYSVSREKKERFSLILESASTNQTSMYLCASSTAGDSNQPQHFGDGTRLSIL.

The chain carries TRBV10-3 and TRBJ2-7, with 7 nucleotides matching TRBD2. This CDR3 is built from 18 residues. The germline gives CDR1 ENHRY, CDR2 SYGVKD. J gave up 0 bases and V 2 bases, and 13 bases lay outside the gene matches. CDR3 region: CAISEPLGLGGSSYEQYF. CDR3 nucleotide sequence: TGTGCCATCAGTGAGCCCCTAGGCTTGGGCGGGAGCTCCTACGAGCAGTACTTC.

This rearrangement joins TRBV5-1 to TRBJ1-2; perhaps TRBD1 as D (5 bases). The CDR3 extends over 12 amino acids. Trimming cost V 4 bases and J 5 bases, with 9 bases left between them. Germline-derived CDR1 and CDR2 are SGHRS and YFSETQ. CDR3 nucleotide sequence: TGCGCCAGCAGCCCGGACAATTATGGCTACACCTTC. Its translation is CASSPDNYGYTF.

The chain combines TRBV19 with TRBJ1-5, with D perhaps TRBD1 (6 bases). V was pared by 7 bases and J by 10 bases, with 17 bases between. Germline CDR1 is LNHDA and CDR2 is SQIVND (reference sequence). The CDR3 is made up of 13 amino acids. CDR3: CASIREPGGPQHF. CDR3 coding DNA: TGTGCCAGTATAAGGGAACCGGGGGGCCCCCAGCATTTT. The variable domain in full, with the rest retrieved from reference TRBV19 and TRBJ1-5, is DGGITQSPKYLFRKEGQNVTLSCEQNLNHDAMYWYRQDPGQGLRLIYYSQIVNDFQKGDIAEGYSVSREKKESFPLTVTSAQKNPTAFYLCASIREPGGPQHFGDGTRLSIL.

This clone occurred a few times. In nucleotides, the CDR3 is TGTGCTAGTGGTCCCCCCAGTGTCATGAACACTGAAGCTTTCTTT. Translating it yields CASGPPSVMNTEAFF. This rearrangement joins TRBV12-5 to TRBJ1-1, with D unresolved. The CDR3 spans 15 residues. Germline V gene data show CDR1 as LGHNT and CDR2 as FRNRAP. Trimming removed 5 bases at V and 0 bases at J, with 13 bases between.

This clone has only one observation. CDR3 sequence: CASSLRTGTSVYEQYF. As DNA, the CDR3 is TGTGCCAGCAGCCTCCGAACCGGGACTAGCGTCTACGAGCAGTACTTC. The chain is built from TRBV13 and TRBJ2-7, with TRBD2 identical over 10 bases. CDR1 and CDR2 (germline): PRHDT, FYEKMQ (reference sequence). The CDR3 loop spans 16 amino acids. Unmatched junction bases numbered 10, after V lost 5 bases and J lost 3 bases.

The J gene is TRBJ1-5, the V gene TRBV6-5; 9 bases agree with TRBD1. The CDR3 consists of 15 residues. The V gene end was trimmed by 4 bases and the J gene end by 3 bases; junction bases not matched to a gene: 4. The germline gives CDR1 MNHEY, CDR2 SVGAGI. The CDR3 DNA reads as TGTGCCAGCAGTTTCGGACAGGGGATCAATCAGCCCCAGCATTTT. Protein: CASSFGQGINQPQHF.

The genes are TRBV5-1 and TRBJ2-5; TRBD2 matches 7 bases. CDR3 length: 16 amino acids. The germline V gene has CDR1 SGHRS and CDR2 YFSETQ. Trimming took 0 bases from V and 1 from J; bases not matched to a gene: 6. The CDR3 DNA sequence: TGCGCCAGCAGCTTGGACGGGAGGCCCCTCCAAGAGACCCAGTACTTC. Encoded protein: CASSLDGRPLQETQYF.

The chain uses TRBV6-8 and TRBJ2-5; tentatively, D is TRBD1 (5 bases). Trimming removed 0 bases at V and 0 bases at J, with 14 bases between. There are 17 residues in the CDR3. Germline CDR1 is MNHGY and CDR2 is SAAAGT. The CDR3 DNA reads TGTGCCAGCAGTTACTCGTGGCAGGGCGCGTACCAAGAGACCCAGTACTTC. Protein: CASSYSWQGAYQETQYF.

V usage is TRBV6-1 and J usage is TRBJ2-7; 12 nucleotides align to TRBD2. This CDR3 has 17 amino acids. V was pared by 4 bases and J by 0 bases, with 7 bases of the junction left unmatched. Per the germline V gene, CDR1 is MNHNS and CDR2 is SASEGT. The CDR3 DNA is TGTGCCAGCAGTGGGGGACTAGCGGGCCCCTCCTCCTACGAGCAGTACTTC. Translating gives CASSGGLAGPSSYEQYF.

This chain connects TRBV13 to TRBJ2-3; 8 bases line up with TRBD2. Germline CDR1 and CDR2: PRHDT and FYEKMQ (reference sequence). Germline trimming cut 0 bases from V and 2 bases from J; bases unmatched to any gene: 7. This CDR3 spans 17 amino acids. The CDR3 DNA reads as TGTGCCAGCAGCTTAGGCGTGATAGCGGGACCCACAGATACGCAGTATTTT. As protein: CASSLGVIAGPTDTQYF.

The chain has TRBV29-1 and TRBJ1-2; 7 bases are a match to TRBD1. CDR3 length: 13 residues. Per the germline V gene, CDR1 is SQVTM and CDR2 is ANQGSEA. V lost 7 bases to trimming and J lost 0 bases; unmatched junction nucleotides: 5. The CDR3 protein is CSEGQAPNYGYTF. The CDR3 DNA sequence: TGCAGCGAAGGACAGGCTCCTAACTATGGCTACACCTTC.